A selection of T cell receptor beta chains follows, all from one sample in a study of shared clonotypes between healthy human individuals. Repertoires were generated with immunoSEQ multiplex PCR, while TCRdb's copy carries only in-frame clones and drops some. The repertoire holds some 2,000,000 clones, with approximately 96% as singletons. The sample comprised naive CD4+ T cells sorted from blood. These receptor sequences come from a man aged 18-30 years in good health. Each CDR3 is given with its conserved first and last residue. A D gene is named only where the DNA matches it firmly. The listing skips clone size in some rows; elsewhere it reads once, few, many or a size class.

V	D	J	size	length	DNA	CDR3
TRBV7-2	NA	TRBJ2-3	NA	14	TGTGCCAGCAGCTTAAATCTTTGGGCAGATACGCAGTATTTT	CASSLNLWADTQYF
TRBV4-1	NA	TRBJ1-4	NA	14	TGCGCCAGCAGCCAAGATCCCTTGGGTGAAAAACTGTTTTTT	CASSQDPLGEKLFF
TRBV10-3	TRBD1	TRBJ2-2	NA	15	TGTGCCATCAGACCAGGGGGTACGCCCACCGGGGAGCTGTTTTTT	CAIRPGGTPTGELFF
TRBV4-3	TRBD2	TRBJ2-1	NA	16	TGCGCCAGCAGCCAGCGGGGGACTAGGGTCCTGAGGGAGCAGTTCTTC	CASSQRGTRVLREQFF
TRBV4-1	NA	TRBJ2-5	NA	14	TGCGCCAGCAGCCTCGGGACTCCGGGAGAGACCCAGTACTTC	CASSLGTPGETQYF
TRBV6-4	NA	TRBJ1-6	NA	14	TGTGCCAGCAGTGCCAACATTCGGGATTCACCCCTCCACTTT	CASSANIRDSPLHF
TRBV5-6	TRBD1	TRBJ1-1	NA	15	TGTGCCAGCAGCCAAAGGACAGGGCTGAACACTGAAGCTTTCTTT	CASSQRTGLNTEAFF
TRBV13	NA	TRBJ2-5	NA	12	TGTGCCAGCAGACGAGTGGGAGAGACCCAGTACTTC	CASRRVGETQYF
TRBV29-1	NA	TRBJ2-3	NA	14	TGCAGCGTTGCTGGGGTAGGGGGCACAGATACGCAGTATTTT	CSVAGVGGTDTQYF
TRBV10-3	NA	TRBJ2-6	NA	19	TGTGCCATCAGTGACCCAAAGGCCCAGGGCGGGTCTGGGGCCAACGTCCTGACTTTC	CAISDPKAQGGSGANVLTF
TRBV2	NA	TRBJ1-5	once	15	TGTGCCAGCAGTGAAGTTGCGGGGACCGGACAGCCCCAGCATTTT	CASSEVAGTGQPQHF
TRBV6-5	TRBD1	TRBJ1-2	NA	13	TGTGCCAGCAGTGCACAGGGGGCGGGAGGCTACACCTTC	CASSAQGAGGYTF
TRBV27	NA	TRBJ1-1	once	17	TGTGCCAGCTCCAAGAACAGGGATGCCAGTTTGGACACTGAAGCTTTCTTT	CASSKNRDASLDTEAFF
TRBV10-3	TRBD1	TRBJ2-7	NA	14	TGTGCCACGGCGATAGGGACAGGGGAGTACGAGCAGTACTTC	CATAIGTGEYEQYF
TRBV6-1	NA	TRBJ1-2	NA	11	TGTGCCAGCAGTCGACAAACTGGCTACACCTTC	CASSRQTGYTF
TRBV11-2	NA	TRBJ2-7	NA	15	TGTGCCAGCAGCTTAGGCCCGGGGGTCCCCTACGAGCAGTACTTC	CASSLGPGVPYEQYF
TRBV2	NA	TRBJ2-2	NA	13	TGTGCCAGCAGTGTAGGGGGGGCCGGGGAGCTGTTTTTT	CASSVGGAGELFF
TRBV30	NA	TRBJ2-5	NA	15	TGTGCCTGGAGTCCCCCCCACAGGGTGCTAGAGACCCAGTACTTC	CAWSPPHRVLETQYF
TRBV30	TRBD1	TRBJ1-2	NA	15	TGTGCCTGGAGTTTGACAGGGAGGCATCACTATGGCTACACCTTC	CAWSLTGRHHYGYTF
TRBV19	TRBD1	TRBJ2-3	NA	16	TGTGCCAGTAGTTTCTCCGGGACAGGGATCACAGATACGCAGTATTTT	CASSFSGTGITDTQYF
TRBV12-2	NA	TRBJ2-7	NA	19	TGTGCAAGTCGCTTAGCGGGCACTAGCGGGGGGTACTTTACCTACGAGCAGTACTTC	CASRLAGTSGGYFTYEQYF
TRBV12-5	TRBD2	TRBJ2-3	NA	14	TGTGCTAGTGGTTCGGAGGGAGGGACAGATACGCAGTATTTT	CASGSEGGTDTQYF
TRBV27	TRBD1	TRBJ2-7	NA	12	TGTGCCAGCAGCCGACAGGGTGGCGAGCAGTACTTC	CASSRQGGEQYF
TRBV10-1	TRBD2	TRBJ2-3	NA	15	TGCGCCAGCAGTGAGTCGGGACTAGCTTCAGATACGCAGTATTTT	CASSESGLASDTQYF
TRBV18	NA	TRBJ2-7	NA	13	TGTGCCAGCTCACCAAACGGGAACTACGAGCAGTACTTC	CASSPNGNYEQYF
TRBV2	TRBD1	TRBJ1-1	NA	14	TGTGCCACCAAGCAGGACAGGTTTGACACTGAAGCTTTCTTT	CATKQDRFDTEAFF
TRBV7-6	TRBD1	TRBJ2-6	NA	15	TGTGCCAGCAGCTTGGGACAGGCTGGGGCCAACGTCCTGACTTTC	CASSLGQAGANVLTF
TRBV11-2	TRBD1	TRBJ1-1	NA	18	TGTGCCAGCAGCTCCCAAAGGCGAACGCCGGGACAGAATGTGTCATCTTTCTTT	CASSSQRRTPGQNVSSFF
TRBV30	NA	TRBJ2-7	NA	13	TGTGCCTGGAGTTCGGGGATTAACTACGAGCAGTACTTC	CAWSSGINYEQYF
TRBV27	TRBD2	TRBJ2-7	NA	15	TGTGCCAGCAGTTTGTTTAGCGGGAGCAACTACGAGCAGTACTTC	CASSLFSGSNYEQYF
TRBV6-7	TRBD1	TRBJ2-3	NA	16	TGTGCCAGCAGTCGCCGGGACAGGACAACCGCAGATACGCAGTATTTT	CASSRRDRTTADTQYF